The rows below give T cell receptor beta chains drawn from one sample of a study of technical replicates of blood from a handful of donors. Measured with immunoSEQ multiplex PCR; TCRdb has only the in-frame clones, and not every one. Of about 99,000 clones listed, 95% are singletons. Sequencing input: T cells isolated from PBMCs. Source of these receptors: a human donor in good health. Both conserved end residues are part of each CDR3. Fields, in order: clone size, J gene, V gene, D gene, CDR3 protein, CDR3 DNA. A D gene is named only where the DNA matches it firmly. Clone size, where shown, is once, few, many, or a class for clones that have expanded.

clone size: -
J gene: TRBJ2-3
V gene: TRBV19
D gene: -
CDR3 protein: CASRNRVGTDTQYF
CDR3 DNA: TGTGCCAGTAGGAACAGGGTCGGCACAGATACGCAGTATTTT

clone size: -
J gene: TRBJ1-1
V gene: TRBV7-9
D gene: TRBD1
CDR3 protein: CASSLALTGYMNTEAFF
CDR3 DNA: TGTGCCAGCAGCTTAGCTCTGACAGGGTACATGAACACTGAAGCTTTCTTT

clone size: once
J gene: TRBJ1-4
V gene: TRBV7-5
D gene: -
CDR3 protein: CVSPDGAPRGRRVEKLFF
CDR3 DNA: TGTGTCAGTCCGGATGGGGCACCTAGGGGGCGCAGGGTTGAAAAACTGTTTTTT

clone size: -
J gene: TRBJ2-3
V gene: TRBV7-6
D gene: TRBD2
CDR3 protein: CASSLGVLAGVPDTQYF
CDR3 DNA: TGTGCCAGCAGCTTAGGAGTACTAGCGGGAGTACCAGATACGCAGTATTTT

clone size: -
J gene: TRBJ2-1
V gene: TRBV7-3
D gene: TRBD2
CDR3 protein: CASSSSGGESEQFF
CDR3 DNA: TGTGCCAGCAGCTCTAGCGGGGGGGAGAGTGAGCAGTTCTTC

clone size: -
J gene: TRBJ1-4
V gene: TRBV5-1
D gene: TRBD1
CDR3 protein: CASSPKTGGSTNEKLFF
CDR3 DNA: TGCGCCAGCAGCCCCAAGACAGGGGGCTCAACTAATGAAAAACTGTTTTTT

clone size: -
J gene: TRBJ2-7
V gene: TRBV28
D gene: TRBD2
CDR3 protein: CASSSLAGGSRDYEQYF
CDR3 DNA: TGTGCCAGCAGTTCGCTAGCGGGAGGGAGCCGGGACTACGAGCAGTACTTC

clone size: -
J gene: TRBJ2-7
V gene: TRBV28
D gene: TRBD1
CDR3 protein: CASSVRQGPPYEQYF
CDR3 DNA: TGTGCCAGCAGTGTTCGACAGGGTCCACCCTACGAGCAGTACTTC

clone size: once
J gene: TRBJ1-1
V gene: TRBV5-4
D gene: -
CDR3 protein: CASSLGGSNTEAFF
CDR3 DNA: TGTGCCAGCAGCTTGGGGGGCTCGAACACTGAAGCTTTCTTT

clone size: -
J gene: TRBJ2-1
V gene: TRBV27
D gene: TRBD2
CDR3 protein: CASSLYLAADYNEQFF
CDR3 DNA: TGTGCCAGCAGTTTATACCTAGCGGCGGACTACAATGAGCAGTTCTTC

clone size: -
J gene: TRBJ2-1
V gene: TRBV11-3
D gene: TRBD2
CDR3 protein: CASSLGTSGQQFF
CDR3 DNA: TGTGCCAGCAGCCTAGGGACTAGCGGGCAACAGTTCTTC

clone size: -
J gene: TRBJ1-2
V gene: TRBV7-2
D gene: TRBD1
CDR3 protein: CASSLGTDRGSRYGYTF
CDR3 DNA: TGTGCCAGCAGCTTAGGGACGGACAGGGGAAGTCGCTATGGCTACACCTTC

clone size: -
J gene: TRBJ2-1
V gene: TRBV19
D gene: TRBD2
CDR3 protein: CASSFLAGGPINEQFF
CDR3 DNA: TGTGCCAGTAGTTTTTTAGCGGGAGGGCCGATCAATGAGCAGTTCTTC

clone size: -
J gene: TRBJ2-7
V gene: TRBV7-2
D gene: -
CDR3 protein: CASSLRRNSYEQYF
CDR3 DNA: TGTGCCAGCAGCTTAAGGCGGAACTCCTACGAGCAGTACTTC

clone size: -
J gene: TRBJ2-7
V gene: TRBV7-3
D gene: -
CDR3 protein: CASSLTPGYEQYF
CDR3 DNA: TGTGCCAGCAGCTTAACTCCCGGGTACGAGCAGTACTTC

clone size: once
J gene: TRBJ1-2
V gene: TRBV14
D gene: TRBD1
CDR3 protein: CASSQRTGASYGYTF
CDR3 DNA: TGTGCCAGCAGCCAGAGGACAGGGGCAAGCTATGGCTACACCTTC

clone size: -
J gene: TRBJ1-1
V gene: TRBV2
D gene: -
CDR3 protein: CASSIYMNTEAFF
CDR3 DNA: TGTGCCAGCAGTATATACATGAACACTGAAGCTTTCTTT

clone size: -
J gene: TRBJ2-1
V gene: TRBV6-5
D gene: -
CDR3 protein: CASSYSRTSSYNEQFF
CDR3 DNA: TGTGCCAGCAGTTACTCCCGGACAAGCTCCTACAATGAGCAGTTCTTC

clone size: -
J gene: TRBJ2-1
V gene: TRBV5-4
D gene: TRBD2
CDR3 protein: CASSSASGGEEQFF
CDR3 DNA: TGTGCCAGCAGCTCCGCTAGCGGGGGCGAGGAGCAGTTCTTC

clone size: -
J gene: TRBJ2-1
V gene: TRBV10-3
D gene: -
CDR3 protein: CAISEPLIGSYNEQFF
CDR3 DNA: TGTGCCATCAGTGAGCCCCTCATCGGGTCCTACAATGAGCAGTTCTTC

clone size: -
J gene: TRBJ2-7
V gene: TRBV5-1
D gene: -
CDR3 protein: CASSLGSGSYEQYF
CDR3 DNA: TGCGCCAGCAGCTTGGGGAGTGGCTCCTACGAGCAGTACTTC

clone size: -
J gene: TRBJ2-7
V gene: TRBV4-1
D gene: TRBD1
CDR3 protein: CASSQAGDRPFHEQYF
CDR3 DNA: TGCGCCAGCAGCCAAGCGGGGGACAGGCCTTTCCACGAGCAGTACTTC

clone size: -
J gene: TRBJ1-2
V gene: TRBV6-5
D gene: TRBD1
CDR3 protein: CASSQGQGVNYGYTF
CDR3 DNA: TGTGCCAGCAGTCAGGGACAGGGGGTAAACTATGGCTACACCTTC

clone size: -
J gene: TRBJ2-3
V gene: TRBV7-9
D gene: -
CDR3 protein: CASSLGGTDTQYF
CDR3 DNA: TGTGCCAGCAGCTTAGGCGGTACAGATACGCAGTATTTT

clone size: -
J gene: TRBJ2-7
V gene: TRBV5-1
D gene: TRBD1
CDR3 protein: CASRFGDRGLNYEQYF
CDR3 DNA: TGCGCCAGCAGGTTTGGCGACAGGGGGCTAAACTACGAGCAGTACTTC

clone size: -
J gene: TRBJ2-7
V gene: TRBV7-9
D gene: TRBD2
CDR3 protein: CASSSGLVDEQYF
CDR3 DNA: TGTGCCAGCAGCTCGGGACTAGTCGACGAGCAGTACTTC

clone size: -
J gene: TRBJ1-2
V gene: TRBV21-1
D gene: -
CDR3 protein: CASSTEGQGSNYGYTF
CDR3 DNA: TGTGCCAGCAGCACCGAGGGACAGGGTTCTAACTATGGCTACACCTTC

clone size: -
J gene: TRBJ1-5
V gene: TRBV15
D gene: -
CDR3 protein: CATSREYSNQPQHF
CDR3 DNA: TGTGCCACCAGCAGAGAATATAGCAATCAGCCCCAGCATTTT

clone size: -
J gene: TRBJ2-7
V gene: TRBV6-5
D gene: TRBD1
CDR3 protein: CASSRKGQGSYEQYF
CDR3 DNA: TGTGCCAGCAGTAGGAAGGGACAGGGGTCCTACGAGCAGTACTTC

clone size: -
J gene: TRBJ1-1
V gene: TRBV9
D gene: TRBD1
CDR3 protein: CASSLGGGPSDEAFF
CDR3 DNA: TGTGCCAGCAGCCTAGGGGGCGGTCCCTCAGACGAAGCTTTCTTT

clone size: -
J gene: TRBJ2-5
V gene: TRBV21-1
D gene: -
CDR3 protein: CASSNCRLAGKQTQYF
CDR3 DNA: TGTGCCAGCAGCAACTGCCGACTAGCGGGGAAACAGACCCAGTACTTC

clone size: -
J gene: TRBJ1-2
V gene: TRBV6-5
D gene: -
CDR3 protein: CASSREGVRYGYTF
CDR3 DNA: TGTGCCAGCAGCCGAGAAGGGGTTCGATATGGCTACACCTTC

clone size: -
J gene: TRBJ1-3
V gene: TRBV28
D gene: -
CDR3 protein: CASSLAGSGNTIYF
CDR3 DNA: TGTGCCAGCAGTTTAGCGGGATCTGGAAACACCATATATTTT

clone size: -
J gene: TRBJ1-2
V gene: TRBV13
D gene: TRBD1
CDR3 protein: CASSLAGTGSHGYTF
CDR3 DNA: TGTGCCAGCAGCTTAGCCGGGACAGGGAGCCATGGCTACACCTTC

clone size: -
J gene: TRBJ2-7
V gene: TRBV9
D gene: TRBD2
CDR3 protein: CASSAGGTSGTYEQYF
CDR3 DNA: TGTGCCAGCAGCGCCGGAGGGACTAGCGGGACCTACGAGCAGTACTTC

clone size: -
J gene: TRBJ2-1
V gene: TRBV30
D gene: -
CDR3 protein: CAWSVQLSNEQFF
CDR3 DNA: TGTGCCTGGAGTGTACAGTTGTCCAATGAGCAGTTCTTC

clone size: -
J gene: TRBJ2-1
V gene: TRBV30
D gene: TRBD2
CDR3 protein: CAWSGGGARDEQFF
CDR3 DNA: TGTGCCTGGAGCGGCGGGGGGGCCAGAGATGAGCAGTTCTTC

clone size: -
J gene: TRBJ2-1
V gene: TRBV27
D gene: TRBD1
CDR3 protein: CASASSGTGWNEQFF
CDR3 DNA: TGTGCCAGCGCCTCATCCGGGACAGGGTGGAATGAGCAGTTCTTC

clone size: -
J gene: TRBJ2-1
V gene: TRBV9
D gene: -
CDR3 protein: CASSEGGRASYNEQFF
CDR3 DNA: TGTGCCAGCAGCGAGGGGGGGAGGGCCTCCTACAATGAGCAGTTCTTC

clone size: -
J gene: TRBJ2-3
V gene: TRBV5-4
D gene: TRBD2
CDR3 protein: CASSGWAGGGSDTQYF
CDR3 DNA: TGTGCCAGCAGCGGGTGGGCTGGCGGGGGTTCAGATACGCAGTATTTT

clone size: -
J gene: TRBJ2-1
V gene: TRBV6-6
D gene: -
CDR3 protein: CASSHPRLEQFF
CDR3 DNA: TGTGCCAGCAGTCACCCGCGGCTTGAGCAGTTCTTC

clone size: -
J gene: TRBJ2-5
V gene: TRBV25-1
D gene: TRBD1
CDR3 protein: CASSANPGTGQETQYF
CDR3 DNA: TGTGCCAGCAGTGCAAATCCCGGGACAGGGCAAGAGACCCAGTACTTC

clone size: once
J gene: TRBJ2-7
V gene: TRBV29-1
D gene: TRBD1
CDR3 protein: CSVEWTGGEQYF
CDR3 DNA: TGCAGCGTTGAGTGGACAGGGGGAGAGCAGTACTTC

clone size: -
J gene: TRBJ1-3
V gene: TRBV5-1
D gene: -
CDR3 protein: CASRTEARGNTIYF
CDR3 DNA: TGCGCCAGCAGGACGGAGGCTCGTGGAAACACCATATATTTT

clone size: -
J gene: TRBJ1-1
V gene: TRBV19
D gene: -
CDR3 protein: CASSAEPIEAFF
CDR3 DNA: TGTGCCAGTAGTGCGGAGCCAATTGAAGCTTTCTTT

clone size: -
J gene: TRBJ1-1
V gene: TRBV13
D gene: -
CDR3 protein: CASSLIGGPTEAFF
CDR3 DNA: TGTGCCAGCAGTCTCATCGGGGGACCCACTGAAGCTTTCTTT

clone size: -
J gene: TRBJ1-1
V gene: TRBV27
D gene: -
CDR3 protein: CASSLSRNTEAFF
CDR3 DNA: TGTGCCAGCAGTTTATCCAGAAACACTGAAGCTTTCTTT

clone size: -
J gene: TRBJ1-1
V gene: TRBV6-5
D gene: -
CDR3 protein: CASSRHTTEAFF
CDR3 DNA: TGTGCCAGCAGCCGACATACCACTGAAGCTTTCTTT

clone size: -
J gene: TRBJ2-3
V gene: TRBV27
D gene: -
CDR3 protein: CASSPSYGNTDTQYF
CDR3 DNA: TGTGCCAGCAGTCCCTCCTACGGGAACACAGATACGCAGTATTTT

clone size: -
J gene: TRBJ2-7
V gene: TRBV5-6
D gene: TRBD2
CDR3 protein: CASSLVGGRAGSYEQYF
CDR3 DNA: TGTGCCAGCAGCTTGGTTGGCGGGAGGGCCGGTTCCTACGAGCAGTACTTC

clone size: -
J gene: TRBJ1-2
V gene: TRBV30
D gene: -
CDR3 protein: CAWEDTSYGYTF
CDR3 DNA: TGTGCCTGGGAGGACACCTCCTATGGCTACACCTTC

clone size: -
J gene: TRBJ2-7
V gene: TRBV18
D gene: TRBD1
CDR3 protein: CASSPQRRDGTGSSYEQYF
CDR3 DNA: TGTGCCAGCTCACCCCAACGTAGGGACGGGACAGGGAGCTCCTACGAGCAGTACTTC

clone size: -
J gene: TRBJ2-3
V gene: TRBV5-1
D gene: -
CDR3 protein: CASSLSGTDTQYF
CDR3 DNA: TGCGCCAGCAGCTTGTCAGGGACAGATACGCAGTATTTT

clone size: -
J gene: TRBJ2-2
V gene: TRBV10-1
D gene: -
CDR3 protein: CASSTGNTGELFF
CDR3 DNA: TGCGCCAGCAGTACAGGGAACACCGGGGAGCTGTTTTTT

clone size: once
J gene: TRBJ1-5
V gene: TRBV6-1
D gene: -
CDR3 protein: CATTQTGHSNQPQHF
CDR3 DNA: TGTGCCACAACGCAAACAGGACATAGCAATCAGCCCCAGCATTTT

clone size: once
J gene: TRBJ2-1
V gene: TRBV27
D gene: -
CDR3 protein: CASSSNRDFSYNEQFF
CDR3 DNA: TGTGCCAGCAGCTCAAACCGGGATTTCTCCTACAATGAGCAGTTCTTC

clone size: -
J gene: TRBJ1-2
V gene: TRBV11-3
D gene: -
CDR3 protein: CASSPGDGENYGYTF
CDR3 DNA: TGTGCCAGCAGCCCAGGGGACGGAGAAAACTATGGCTACACCTTC

clone size: -
J gene: TRBJ2-1
V gene: TRBV6-5
D gene: TRBD1
CDR3 protein: CASSRQGNAYNEQFF
CDR3 DNA: TGTGCCAGCAGTAGACAGGGGAATGCCTACAATGAGCAGTTCTTC

clone size: few
J gene: TRBJ1-2
V gene: TRBV6-4
D gene: -
CDR3 protein: CASSDSVGGYTF
CDR3 DNA: TGTGCCAGCAGTGACTCCGTCGGGGGCTACACCTTC

clone size: -
J gene: TRBJ2-7
V gene: TRBV28
D gene: -
CDR3 protein: CASSSPRESYEQYF
CDR3 DNA: TGTGCCAGCAGTTCCCCCCGTGAGAGTTACGAGCAGTACTTC